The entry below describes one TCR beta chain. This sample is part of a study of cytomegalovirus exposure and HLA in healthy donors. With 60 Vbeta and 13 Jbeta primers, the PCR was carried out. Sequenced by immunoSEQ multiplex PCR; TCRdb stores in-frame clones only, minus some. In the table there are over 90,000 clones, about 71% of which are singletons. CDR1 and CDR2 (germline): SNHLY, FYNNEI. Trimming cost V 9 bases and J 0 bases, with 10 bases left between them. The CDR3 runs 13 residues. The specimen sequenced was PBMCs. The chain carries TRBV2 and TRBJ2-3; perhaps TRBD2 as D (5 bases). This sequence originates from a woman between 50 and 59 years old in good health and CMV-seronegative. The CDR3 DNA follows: TGTGCCAGACGGGGTTTTAGCACAGATACGCAGTATTTT. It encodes CARRGFSTDTQYF.